These 19 T cell receptor beta chains share one sample of origin, sequenced in a study of vaccination effects on CD4 cells after COVID-19. ViraFEST used viral peptide pools to expand antigen-specific CD4+ T cells before sequencing. After less than twelve days in culture, the CD4+ T cells were isolated. No antigens are known for them. Clones were sequenced by immunoSEQ multiplex PCR, and TCRdb holds only the in-frame ones, with some missing. The data hold roughly 23,000 clones, with approximately 70% observed a single time. Sequences were derived from CD4+ T cells from PBMCs cultured with HCoV-229E spike peptides, sampled before COVID-19 vaccination. Receptors were obtained from a human donor who received a COVID-19 vaccine.

The chain links TRBV2 to TRBJ1-1; no definite D call. The CDR3 consists of 13 residues. Germline V gives CDR1 SNHLY, CDR2 FYNNEI. With 6 bases removed from V and 1 base from J, the gap between germline ends came to 9 bases. The CDR3 DNA follows: TGTGCCAGCAGGTCCCAACCGAACACTGAAGCTTTCTTT. Its protein is CASRSQPNTEAFF. The full variable domain, in which reference TRBV2 and TRBJ1-1 provide the parts outside the CDR3, is EPEVTQTPSHQVTQMGQEVILRCVPISNHLYFYWYRQILGQKVEFLVSFYNNEISEKSEIFDDQFSVERPDGSNFTLKIRSTKLEDSAMYFCASRSQPNTEAFFGQGTRLTVV.

The genes are TRBV5-1 and TRBJ2-5; tentatively, D is TRBD1 (6 bases). The CDR3 has 16 residues. V was clipped by 0 bases and J by 5 bases, with 17 bases between them. The germline V gene has CDR1 SGHRS and CDR2 YFSETQ. The CDR3 DNA reads as TGCGCCAGCAGCTTGGAATTTCGGCAGGGGACGGAGACCCAGTACTTC. Translation gives CASSLEFRQGTETQYF.

V gene TRBV18 combines with J gene TRBJ1-5, with unresolved D. Trimming took 2 bases from V and 6 from J, leaving 8 bases between them. CDR1 and CDR2 (germline): KGHSH, LQKENI. CDR3 length: 13 amino acids. CDR3 sequence: CASSPAGIQPQHF. DNA for the CDR3: TGTGCCAGCTCACCAGCGGGTATTCAGCCCCAGCATTTT.

The chain recombines TRBV19 with TRBJ1-2; TRBD1 agrees at 10 bases. Trimming removed 7 bases from V and 6 bases from J; junction bases left unmatched: 5. Germline loops: CDR1 LNHDA, CDR2 SQIVND (reference sequence). The CDR3 is 13 amino acids. Written as DNA, the CDR3 is TGTGCCAGTACCTCCGGGACAGGGGATGGCTACACCTTC. It is translated as CASTSGTGDGYTF.

The CDR3 protein is CAWSPTGYEQYF. CDR3 bases: TGTGCCTGGAGCCCGACAGGGTACGAGCAGTACTTC. This chain joins TRBV30 and TRBJ2-7; TRBD1 aligns across 7 bases. Unmatched junction bases numbered 3, after V lost 3 bases and J lost 4 bases. Germline V gives CDR1 GTSNPN, CDR2 SVGIG (reference sequence). This CDR3 contains 12 residues.

The chain joins TRBV7-2 to TRBJ2-1; no clear D gene. Trimming shortened V by 1 base and J by 5 bases, and 15 bases separated the two germline ends. The CDR3 loop spans 16 amino acids. Germline loops: CDR1 SGHTA, CDR2 FQGNSA. Here the CDR3 DNA reads TGTGCCAGCAGCTTAGATCCGGCTCGCCCAAACAATGAGCAGTTCTTC. Amino acids: CASSLDPARPNNEQFF.

The sample holds one count of this clone. This rearrangement joins TRBV28 to TRBJ2-3, with no clear D. This CDR3 is built from 13 residues. Trimming took off 6 bases at V and 4 bases at J, with 11 bases between the two ends. Germline V gene lookup returns CDR1 MDHEN and CDR2 SYDVKM. Here the CDR3 DNA reads TGTGCCAGCAGAAGAGCTGGAGCAGATACGCAGTATTTT. Amino acid sequence: CASRRAGADTQYF.

CDR3 coding DNA: TGCGCCAGCAGCTTGACTAGCGGGGGGGGGTACCAAGAGACCCAGTACTTC. This sequence encodes CASSLTSGGGYQETQYF. The V gene is TRBV5-1, the J gene TRBJ2-5, with 13 bases lining up with TRBD2. Trimming removed 1 base from V and 0 bases from J; junction bases left unmatched: 3. This CDR3 region has 17 residues. The germline V gene has CDR1 SGHRS and CDR2 YFSETQ.

This sequence joins TRBV6-9 and TRBJ1-5; D is undetermined. Deletions cut 10 bases from V and 3 bases from J, with 19 bases between. Per germline, CDR1 MNHGY and CDR2 SVAAGI. The CDR3 has 15 residues. The CDR3 DNA is TGTGCCACCGATCATTCACCGGACTACAATCAGCCCCAGCATTTT. As protein: CATDHSPDYNQPQHF.

The chain links TRBV6-1 to TRBJ2-5; D ambiguous. V dropped 0 bases and J dropped 5 bases, with 4 bases sitting between them. Germline V gene sequence: CDR1 MNHNS, CDR2 SASEGT. CDR3 length: 12 amino acids. DNA of the CDR3: TGTGCCAGCAGTGAAGCTGGGGAGACCCAGTACTTC. As protein: CASSEAGETQYF.

This chain joins TRBV11-1 and TRBJ1-4; D is unresolved. This CDR3 spans 12 amino acids. Germline assignment: CDR1 SGHAT and CDR2 FQDESV (reference sequence). V lost 3 bases and J lost 8, with 7 bases in between. The CDR3 DNA is TGTGCCAGCAGCTTCTTTGGGGAAAAACTGTTTTTT. Residues: CASSFFGEKLFF.

The V call is TRBV13, the J call TRBJ2-1; 10 positions match TRBD2. CDR3 length: 17 amino acids. Germline V CDR1 and CDR2: PRHDT, FYEKMQ (reference sequence). V was clipped by 4 bases and J by 0 bases; unmatched bases: 6. The DNA for the CDR3 is TGTGCCAGCAGCTCGCTAATAGCGGGAGGCTCCTACAATGAGCAGTTCTTC. Its translation is CASSSLIAGGSYNEQFF.

V and J are TRBV7-2 and TRBJ1-5; D uncertain. Germline CDR1 is SGHTA and CDR2 is FQGNSA. V was trimmed by 3 bases and J by 8 bases, leaving 8 bases between them. The CDR3 loop spans 12 amino acids. CDR3 sequence: CASSFDSEPQHF. As DNA, the CDR3 is TGTGCCAGCAGCTTTGATAGTGAGCCCCAGCATTTT. The full variable domain, completed using reference TRBV7-2 and TRBJ1-5, is GAGVSQSPSNKVTEKGKDVELRCDPISGHTALYWYRQSLGQGLEFLIYFQGNSAPDKSGLPSDRFSAERTGGSVSTLTIQRTQQEDSAVYLCASSFDSEPQHFGDGTRLSIL.

J is TRBJ2-1 and V is TRBV7-8, with 7 bases aligning to TRBD2. Germline V gene sequence: CDR1 SGHVS, CDR2 FQNEAQ. Trimming took 4 bases from V and 2 from J; bases not matched to a gene: 11. The CDR3 is 17 residues long. This CDR3 reads CASSSSQGGITYNEQFF. Written as DNA, the CDR3 is TGTGCCAGCAGCTCGAGCCAGGGAGGGATAACCTACAATGAGCAGTTCTTC.

This chain joins TRBV28 and TRBJ1-6, with 12 bases matching TRBD1. Germline V CDR1 and CDR2: MDHEN, SYDVKM. The CDR3 is 18 residues long. Trimming cost V 3 bases and J 3 bases; bases outside gene matches: 6. The CDR3, as DNA: TGTGCCAGCAGTTTCGGTGGGACAGGGGGCGACTATAATTCACCCCTCCACTTT. It codes for CASSFGGTGGDYNSPLHF.

The chain joins TRBV10-2 to TRBJ2-7, with 7 bases fitting TRBD1. This CDR3 comprises 14 residues. Trimming took 8 bases from V and 2 from J; bases not matched to a gene: 9. Germline values: CDR1 WSHSY, CDR2 SAAADI. CDR3 amino acids: CASQEGQWAYEQYF. The CDR3 nucleotides read TGCGCCAGCCAAGAGGGACAGTGGGCCTACGAGCAGTACTTC.

V usage is TRBV6-1 and J usage is TRBJ1-3; D gene ambiguous. CDR1 and CDR2 from the germline V gene are MNHNS and SASEGT. This CDR3 region has 13 residues. Trimming left V 1 base short and J 4 bases short, with 5 bases between. The CDR3 DNA sequence: TGTGCCAGCAGTGAAGTAGAGGGAAACACCATATATTTT. Translating gives CASSEVEGNTIYF.

This clone occurred a few times. The J gene is TRBJ1-1, the V gene TRBV5-5, with TRBD1 matching 12 bases. V was clipped by 3 bases and J by 4 bases; unmatched bases: 4. From germline, CDR1 is SGHKS and CDR2 YYEKEE (reference sequence). The CDR3 loop spans 15 amino acids. This CDR3 is CASSWGQGASTEAFF. DNA of the CDR3: TGTGCCAGCAGCTGGGGACAGGGGGCGAGCACTGAAGCTTTCTTT.

The chain couples TRBV9 to TRBJ2-3, with 11 bases fitting TRBD2. V dropped 0 bases and J dropped 6; count of bases not matched to a gene: 6. Germline CDR1 and CDR2: SGDLS and YYNGEE. The CDR3 sequence is 16 residues long. CDR3: CASSVDASGRSDTQYF. DNA for the CDR3: TGTGCCAGCAGCGTAGATGCTAGCGGGAGGTCTGATACGCAGTATTTT.